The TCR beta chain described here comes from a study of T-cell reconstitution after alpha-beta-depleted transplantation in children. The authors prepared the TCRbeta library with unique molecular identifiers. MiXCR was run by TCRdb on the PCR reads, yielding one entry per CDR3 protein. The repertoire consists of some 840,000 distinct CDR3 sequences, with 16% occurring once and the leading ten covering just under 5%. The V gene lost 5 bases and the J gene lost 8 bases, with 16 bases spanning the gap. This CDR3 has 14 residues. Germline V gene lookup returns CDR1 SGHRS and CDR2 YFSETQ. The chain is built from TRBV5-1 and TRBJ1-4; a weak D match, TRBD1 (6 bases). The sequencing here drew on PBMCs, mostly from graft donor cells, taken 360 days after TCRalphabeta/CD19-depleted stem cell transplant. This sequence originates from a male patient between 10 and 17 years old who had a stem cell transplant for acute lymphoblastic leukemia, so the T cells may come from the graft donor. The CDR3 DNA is TGCGCCAGCAGAAAGGACAGACTAGCAGAAAAACTGTTTTTT. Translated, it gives CASRKDRLAEKLFF.